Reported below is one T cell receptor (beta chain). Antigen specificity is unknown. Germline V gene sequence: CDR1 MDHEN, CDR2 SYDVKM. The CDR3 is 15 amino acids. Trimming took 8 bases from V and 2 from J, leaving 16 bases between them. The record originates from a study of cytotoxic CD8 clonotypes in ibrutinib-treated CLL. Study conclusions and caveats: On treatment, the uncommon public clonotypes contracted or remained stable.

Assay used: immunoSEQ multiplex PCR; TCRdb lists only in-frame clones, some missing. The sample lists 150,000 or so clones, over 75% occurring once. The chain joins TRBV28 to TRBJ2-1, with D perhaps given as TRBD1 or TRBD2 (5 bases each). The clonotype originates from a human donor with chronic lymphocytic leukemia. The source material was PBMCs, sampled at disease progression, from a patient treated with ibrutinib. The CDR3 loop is CASGESGRAYNEQFF. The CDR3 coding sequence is TGTGCCAGCGGGGAGAGTGGCAGGGCCTACAATGAGCAGTTCTTC.